Following are 26 T cell receptor beta chains from one sample sequenced in a study of blood T cells in healthy people across ages. The second PCR ran about 6 to 12 cycles with a sample-barcoded 5' primer and J-beta primers. TCRdb reprocessed the 5' RACE reads with MiXCR, giving one entry per CDR3 protein. The profile shows 650,000 to 700,000 distinct CDR3 sequences, about 50% of them singletons. The sequencing sample was made of blood. These receptors all stem from an elderly woman in good health.

CDR3: CASSQEDGRPDGYTF. In DNA, the CDR3 is TGCGCCAGCAGCCAAGAAGACGGGCGACCCGACGGCTACACCTTC. The rearrangement links TRBV4-3 to TRBJ1-2; no clear D gene. Germline CDR1 and CDR2: LGHNA and YSLEER. The CDR3 length is 15 residues. Trimming stripped 0 bases from V and 8 bases from J, with 16 bases between.

This clonotype has just a few counts. This chain connects TRBV2 to TRBJ1-1; D unclear. The ends were cut back, 7 bases at V and 1 base at J, with 13 bases in the middle. The CDR3 runs to 14 residues. Germline CDR1 reads SNHLY; CDR2 reads FYNNEI. CDR3 in amino acids: CASTREVTNTEAFF. In DNA form, the CDR3 reads TGTGCCAGCACGAGGGAAGTGACGAACACTGAAGCTTTCTTT.

The CDR3 sequence: CAITGTTADTQYF. The CDR3 DNA reads TGTGCCATCACCGGGACTACGGCAGATACGCAGTATTTT. The chain joins TRBV10-3 to TRBJ2-3; 7 positions agree with TRBD2. The V gene end was trimmed by 7 bases and the J gene end by 4 bases; junction bases not matched to a gene: 5. The germline gives CDR1 ENHRY, CDR2 SYGVKD. This CDR3 region has 13 residues.

This clonotype was counted at least ten times. The genes are TRBV28 and TRBJ2-7; perhaps D is TRBD1 or TRBD2 (5 bases each). The germline V gene has CDR1 MDHEN and CDR2 SYDVKM. CDR3 length: 15 amino acids. V lost 7 bases, J lost 3 bases, and 19 bases lay in between. This CDR3 is CASTNGGSRIYEQYF. The CDR3 bases are TGTGCCAGCACCAATGGGGGTAGCAGAATCTACGAGCAGTACTTC.

This clonotype showed up just a few times. This chain connects TRBV12-3 or TRBV12-4 to TRBJ2-1; 8 bases match TRBD1. CDR3 length: 14 residues. J gave up 8 bases and V 1 base, and 4 bases lay outside the gene matches. The CDR3 loop reads CASSLGDRGDEQFF. In DNA, the CDR3 is TGTGCCAGCAGTTTAGGAGACAGGGGCGATGAGCAGTTCTTC.

This clonotype was recorded only once. The gene calls are TRBV7-2 and TRBJ2-1, with D uncertain. The CDR3 has 14 amino acids. Trimming stripped 6 bases from V and 7 bases from J, with 16 bases between. Germline V gene data show CDR1 as SGHTA and CDR2 as FQGNSA. The CDR3 sequence is CASRETSIGNEQFF. In DNA, the CDR3 is TGTGCCAGCAGAGAGACGTCAATAGGGAATGAGCAGTTCTTC. Supplemented by reference TRBV7-2 and TRBJ2-1, the full variable domain reads GAGVSQSPSNKVTEKGKDVELRCDPISGHTALYWYRQSLGQGLEFLIYFQGNSAPDKSGLPSDRFSAERTGGSVSTLTIQRTQQEDSAVYLCASRETSIGNEQFFGPGTRLTVL.

The chain has TRBV6-2 or TRBV6-3 and TRBJ2-1, with unresolved D. Per the germline V gene, CDR1 is MNHEY and CDR2 is SVGEGT. This CDR3 spans 14 amino acids. Trimming shortened V by 6 bases and J by 7 bases, and 16 bases separated the two germline ends. The CDR3 loop reads CASSSSRGRNEQFF. CDR3 bases: TGTGCCAGCAGCAGCTCTAGAGGCCGGAATGAGCAGTTCTTC.

This clonotype was counted ten times or more. The chain joins TRBV5-1 to TRBJ2-3; TRBD1 matches at 7 bases. The CDR3 has 15 amino acids. Germline CDR1 and CDR2: SGHRS and YFSETQ. V was pared by 4 bases and J by 8 bases, with 13 bases of the junction left unmatched. For the CDR3, the DNA is TGCGCCAGCAGCCTCGGGACAGCCAACCGGCGTACGCAGTATTTT. This translates into CASSLGTANRRTQYF.

V gene TRBV20-1 combines with J gene TRBJ1-5; 7 nucleotides agree with TRBD1. Germline CDR1 is DFQATT and CDR2 is SNEGSKA (reference sequence). The V segment lost 0 bases and the J segment 5 bases; nucleotides outside the gene matches: 7. The CDR3 consists of 15 residues. The CDR3 coding sequence is TGCAGTGCTAGAGATCAACAGGGGAGCCATCAGCCCCAGCATTTT. Its protein is CSARDQQGSHQPQHF.

This clonotype came up many times. This rearrangement joins TRBV27 to TRBJ2-5, with a possible D match to TRBD2 (6 bases). Germline CDR1 is MNHEY and CDR2 is SMNVEV (reference sequence). Trimming cost V 4 bases and J 1 base, with 13 bases left between them. This CDR3 comprises 15 residues. The CDR3 DNA sequence: TGTGCCAGCAGTTACCGAGCGGGCCGCCAAGAGACCCAGTACTTC. This encodes CASSYRAGRQETQYF.

In regard to this clonotype: This could be a read error, since a much larger clone is one nucleotide away. V usage is TRBV2 and J usage is TRBJ2-1; no clear D gene. Germline CDR1 and CDR2: SNHLY and FYNNEI. The CDR3 is 16 amino acids. The V end was cut by 4 bases, the J end by 0 bases, with 13 bases between. This chain's CDR3 is CASSAYAVSSYNEQFF. For the CDR3, the DNA is TGTGCCAGCAGTGCATACGCGGTTAGCTCCTACAATGAGCAGTTCTTC.

The chain employs TRBV5-1 and TRBJ2-3; D gene ambiguous. V was pared by 2 bases and J by 3 bases, with 10 bases between. CDR1 and CDR2 (germline): SGHRS, YFSETQ. The CDR3 totals 14 residues. The CDR3 DNA reads as TGCGCCAGCAGCTTCAATATAAAGACAGATACGCAGTATTTT. Its translation is CASSFNIKTDTQYF.

This sequence joins TRBV27 and TRBJ2-7; the D is unclear. The end of the DNA is better explained by TRBJ2-5, so the J call may be wrong. Germline V gene sequence: CDR1 MNHEY, CDR2 SMNVEV (reference sequence). This CDR3 region has 14 residues. Written as DNA, the CDR3 is TGTGCCAGCAGTACCAGCCCCCGGTCTGAGACCCAGTACTTC. Protein product: CASSTSPRSETQYF.

For this clonotype: This may stem from a read error, because a much larger clone lies one nucleotide away. This chain links TRBV5-1 with TRBJ2-7, with D perhaps TRBD2 (6 bases). The V gene lost 0 bases and the J gene lost 7 bases, with 14 bases spanning the gap. CDR3 size: 14 residues. Looked up from germline, CDR1 is SGHRS and CDR2 is YFSETQ. The DNA for the CDR3 is TGCGCCAGCAGCTTGGGGACTATTAACAATGAGCAGTACTTC. This gives the protein CASSLGTINNEQYF.

The chain recombines TRBV4-1 with TRBJ2-3; 7 nucleotides agree with TRBD2. V gave up 8 bases and J gave up 1 base; unmatched junction bases: 9. CDR1 and CDR2 from the germline V gene are MGHRA and YSYEKL. The CDR3 runs 15 residues. The CDR3, as DNA: TGCGCCAGCGGCTTACTAGCGTCGGGCACAGATACGCAGTATTTT. It yields the protein CASGLLASGTDTQYF.

This clonotype was seen more than once but under ten times. The chain employs TRBV24-1 and TRBJ2-3; D assignment may be TRBD1 or TRBD2 (6 bases each). The CDR3 is 16 residues long. Trimming cost V 2 bases and J 2 bases, with 13 bases left between them. Germline V lookup: CDR1 KGHDR, CDR2 SFDVKD. This CDR3 reads CATSDWGAPDTDTQYF. CDR3 bases: TGTGCCACCAGTGATTGGGGGGCGCCGGACACAGATACGCAGTATTTT.

This clonotype showed up many times. This chain connects TRBV7-9 to TRBJ2-7; D is perhaps TRBD1 (5 bases). The ends were cut back, 5 bases at V and 7 bases at J, with 18 bases in the middle. Germline V gene data show CDR1 as SEHNR and CDR2 as FQNEAQ (reference sequence). The CDR3 covers 14 residues. CDR3 bases: TGTGCCAGCAGCCTTTACCCTCAGGGTGAAGAGCAGTACTTC. Its protein is CASSLYPQGEEQYF.

This clonotype was counted many times. DNA for the CDR3: TGTGCCAGCAGCCAAGGGGACTATGGGCAGTACTTC. Encoded protein: CASSQGDYGQYF. V usage is TRBV14 and J usage is TRBJ2-5; 7 bases are shared with TRBD2. V lost 1 base and J lost 11; bases outside the gene matches: 4. The CDR3 runs to 12 residues. The germline V gene encodes CDR1 SGHDN and CDR2 FVKESK.

The J gene is TRBJ2-3, the V gene TRBV20-1; 8 bases match TRBD2. J was trimmed by 2 bases and V by 3 bases; bases with no gene match: 7. The CDR3 runs to 15 residues. In germline, CDR1 is DFQATT, CDR2 SNEGSKA (reference sequence). For the CDR3, the DNA is TGCAGTGCTAGTGGGGCTAGCGGGTCCACAGATACGCAGTATTTT. It specifies CSASGASGSTDTQYF.

Many counts were recorded for this clonotype. The chain links TRBV18 to TRBJ2-1, with D unclear. V lost 2 bases, J lost 0 bases, and 8 bases lay in between. The CDR3 is 15 residues long. Per germline, CDR1 KGHSH and CDR2 LQKENI. CDR3 coding DNA: TGTGCCAGCTCACCAAGTACAATCTCCTACAATGAGCAGTTCTTC. It specifies CASSPSTISYNEQFF.

The rearrangement links TRBV12-3 or TRBV12-4 to TRBJ2-3; D remains unclear. This CDR3 is built from 12 residues. Deletions cut 1 base from V and 7 bases from J, with 6 bases between. The CDR3 sequence is CASSLEINTQYF. The CDR3 nucleotides read TGTGCCAGCAGTTTAGAGATCAATACGCAGTATTTT.

This clonotype was seen ten or more times. The chain uses TRBV27 and TRBJ2-7; possible D gene TRBD2, 5 bases. Germline CDR1 and CDR2: MNHEY and SMNVEV (reference sequence). The length of the CDR3 is 15 residues. Trimming took 0 bases from V and 6 from J, leaving 15 bases between them. CDR3 sequence: CASSLSEVGSGEQYF. CDR3 sequence (DNA): TGTGCCAGCAGTTTATCGGAGGTGGGGTCCGGCGAGCAGTACTTC.

This clonotype was found once. The chain uses TRBV13 and TRBJ2-7; perhaps TRBD2 as D (6 bases). V lost 5 bases, J lost 3 bases, and 17 bases lay in between. The CDR3 consists of 15 residues. Germline CDR1 and CDR2: PRHDT and FYEKMQ (reference sequence). The CDR3 here is CASSLYPGGVYEQYF. CDR3 in DNA: TGTGCCAGCAGCCTATATCCCGGGGGAGTCTACGAGCAGTACTTC.

This chain joins TRBV9 and TRBJ1-1; D is uncertain. The V and J ends lost 0 bases and 6 bases respectively, with 21 bases between them. The CDR3 consists of 17 residues. Germline CDR1 SGDLS, CDR2 YYNGEE. The CDR3 spells CASSVVKIVGYGSEAFF. The CDR3 region has the DNA TGTGCCAGCAGCGTAGTCAAAATAGTAGGGTATGGTTCTGAAGCTTTCTTT.

This sequence joins TRBV29-1 and TRBJ2-7; TRBD2 might be the D (5 bases). V lost 2 bases and J 3 bases, leaving 11 bases between the germline ends. This CDR3 has 13 amino acids. The germline V gene has CDR1 SQVTM and CDR2 ANQGSEA. In DNA form, the CDR3 reads TGCAGCGTTGAACAGGCGGGTGGCTACGAGCAGTACTTC. This translates into CSVEQAGGYEQYF.

The chain employs TRBV11-2 and TRBJ2-7; maybe TRBD1 (5 bases). The germline V gene encodes CDR1 SGHAT and CDR2 FQNNGV. V was cut by 2 bases and J by 3 bases, with 11 bases left in between. The CDR3 loop spans 14 amino acids. The CDR3 region is CASSLWGAHYEQYF. Here the CDR3 DNA reads TGTGCCAGCAGCTTATGGGGCGCCCACTACGAGCAGTACTTC.